Shown below are 9 T cell receptor beta chains from a single sample sequenced in a study of T cells after yellow fever vaccination (dated by TCRdb to between 2018 and 2021). The library was obtained by 5' RACE. TCRdb records Illumina HiSeq 2500 as the sequencer. TCRdb reprocessing: public reads trimmed at Q25 with fastp, clones called with MiXCR, in-frame beta chains kept. Rows with a matching CDR3 protein are joined into one entry that keeps the most common DNA and genes. A total of around 550,000 distinct CDR3 sequences appear in this sample, 15% to 20% of them only once. 14% of the sample lies in the top ten. The treatment or condition label corresponds to: live attenuated yellow fever vaccine strain. The material was PBMCs, obtained 15 days after the yellow fever booster vaccination. The receptors shown here come from a man under 40 who received the YFV17D yellow fever vaccine.

This clonotype occurred a few times. This sequence joins TRBV20-1 and TRBJ2-7, with no clear D. The CDR3 spans 14 residues. The V end lost 0 bases, the J end lost 0 bases, and 9 bases lay between the germline ends. CDR1 DFQATT and CDR2 SNEGSKA come from the germline V gene (reference sequence). The CDR3 coding sequence is TGCAGTGCTAGAGATCGGCTTACCTCCTACGAGCAGTACTTC. Translated: CSARDRLTSYEQYF.

V usage is TRBV9 and J usage is TRBJ2-5; no clear D. Germline values: CDR1 SGDLS, CDR2 YYNGEE. There are 15 residues in the CDR3. V lost 0 bases and J 3 bases, leaving 12 bases between the germline ends. This CDR3 is CASSVVPSSKETQYF. The CDR3 DNA is TGTGCCAGCAGCGTAGTTCCTAGTAGCAAAGAGACCCAGTACTTC.

This clonotype was counted at least ten times. The V call is TRBV4-3, the J call TRBJ2-3, with D unclear. V lost 1 base and J lost 3, with 11 bases in between. The CDR3 contains 15 residues. Germline loops: CDR1 LGHNA, CDR2 YSLEER. CDR3: CASSQGSSATDTQYF. In DNA, the CDR3 is TGCGCCAGCAGCCAAGGATCCTCAGCGACAGATACGCAGTATTTT.

Notes on this clonotype: A much larger clone differs from this one at a single base, so this may be a read error. The chain links TRBV20-1 to TRBJ2-3; 9 bases agree with TRBD2. The CDR3 consists of 16 residues. Germline V gene sequence: CDR1 DFQATT, CDR2 SNEGSKA (reference sequence). CDR3 in DNA: TGCTGTGCTAGACCCGGACGGACTAGCGAAATAAATACGCAGTATTTT. Translated: CCARPGRTSEINTQYF.

This clonotype was recorded a few times. The genes are TRBV12-3 or TRBV12-4 and TRBJ2-2; D unclear. CDR3 length: 14 residues. The V gene lost 7 bases and the J gene lost 7 bases, with 16 bases spanning the gap. This CDR3 is CASTRLATHGELFF. CDR3 DNA: TGTGCCAGCACCAGACTGGCGACCCACGGGGAGCTGTTTTTT.

The rearrangement joins TRBV5-1 to TRBJ2-3; maybe TRBD2 (6 bases). Trimming took 4 bases from V and 2 from J, leaving 17 bases between them. The CDR3 has 16 residues. The V gene's germline CDR1 is SGHRS and CDR2 YFSETQ. Here the CDR3 DNA reads TGCGCCAGCAGCAACGGGACTTCGCCATACACAGATACGCAGTATTTT. It specifies CASSNGTSPYTDTQYF.

A few counts support this clonotype. The chain recombines TRBV14 with TRBJ2-5, with 7 bases that match TRBD2. The V and J ends lost 8 bases and 7 bases, in that order; junction bases with no gene match: 16. The length of the CDR3 is 15 residues. The germline gives CDR1 SGHDN, CDR2 FVKESK. This CDR3 reads CASAGGGSRIGTQYF. The DNA of the CDR3 is TGTGCCAGCGCTGGCGGGGGTTCCCGTATCGGGACCCAGTACTTC.

The chain employs TRBV5-1 and TRBJ2-4, with D possibly being TRBD1 (6 bases). Germline CDR1 SGHRS, CDR2 YFSETQ. The CDR3 totals 15 residues. V lost 1 base to trimming and J lost 2 bases, with 10 bases between them. The CDR3 is CASSLTTGTKNIQYF. The DNA for the CDR3 is TGCGCCAGCAGCTTGACCACAGGGACCAAAAACATTCAGTACTTC. Variable domain in full (rest from reference TRBV5-1 and TRBJ2-4): KAGVTQTPRYLIKTRGQQVTLSCSPISGHRSVSWYQQTPGQGLQFLFEYFSETQRNKGNFPGRFSGRQFSNSRSEMNVSTLELGDSALYLCASSLTTGTKNIQYFGAGTRLSVL.

The rearrangement joins TRBV20-1 to TRBJ2-7; possibly TRBD1 for D (5 bases). There are 13 residues in the CDR3. Germline lookup yields CDR1 DFQATT and CDR2 SNEGSKA (reference sequence). V was clipped by 4 bases and J by 6 bases, with 16 bases between them. The CDR3 DNA reads as TGCAGTGCTACCAGCTGGGGCCCCTCCGAGCAGTACTTC. It codes for CSATSWGPSEQYF.